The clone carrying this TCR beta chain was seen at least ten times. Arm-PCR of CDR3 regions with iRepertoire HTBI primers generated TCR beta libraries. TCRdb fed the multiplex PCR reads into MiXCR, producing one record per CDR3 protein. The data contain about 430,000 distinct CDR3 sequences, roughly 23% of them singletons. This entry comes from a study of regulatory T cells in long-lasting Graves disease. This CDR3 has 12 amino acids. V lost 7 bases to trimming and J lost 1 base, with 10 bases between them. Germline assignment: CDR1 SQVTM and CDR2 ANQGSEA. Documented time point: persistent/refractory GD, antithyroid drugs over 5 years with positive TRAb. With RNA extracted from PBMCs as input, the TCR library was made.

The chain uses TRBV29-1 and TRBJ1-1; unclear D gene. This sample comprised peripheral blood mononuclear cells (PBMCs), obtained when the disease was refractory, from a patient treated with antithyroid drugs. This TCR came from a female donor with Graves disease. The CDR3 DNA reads TGCAGCGGCCAAACGGAGAACACTGAAGCTTTCTTT. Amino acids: CSGQTENTEAFF.